The clone carrying this T cell receptor (beta chain) came up a few times. No antigen is known for it. This entry comes from a study of response to subunit inactivated influenza vaccine. Regarding the study as a whole: Each seasonal flu vaccination may recruit only limited new T cells, authors suggested.

The germline V gene encodes CDR1 DFQATT and CDR2 SNEGSKA (reference sequence). The CDR3 consists of 12 residues. The germline V and J ends were trimmed by 8 bases and 4 bases, with 12 bases remaining between them. TCRdb itself ran the RT-PCR reads through MiXCR, one entry per CDR3 protein. This sample yields a few hundred thousand distinct CDR3 sequences, of which 13% to 15% are seen a single time; around 10% belongs to the top ten. J is TRBJ2-1 and V is TRBV20-1; no definite D call. This specimen consisted of PBMCs from blood, obtained roughly 12 days after vaccination. The sequence came from a man over 45 who received an inactivated influenza vaccine. CDR3 in amino acids: CSLTTSYNEQFF. The CDR3 DNA reads TGCAGTCTCACTACGTCTTACAATGAGCAGTTCTTC.